This T cell receptor (beta chain) was captured by sequencing in a study of identical twins. General study points: While abundant cord blood beta clonotypes carried fewer insertions, memory repertoires showed no such pattern.

A universal primer site arose from template switching, and cDNA bore unique molecular identifiers. TCRdb ran MiXCR on the 5' RACE reads and lists one entry per CDR3 protein. Of fewer than 500,000 distinct CDR3 sequences in the sample, roughly an eighth are singletons; the top ten hold around 0.98%. For this clonotype: Its antigen is as yet unknown.

The CDR3 totals 13 residues. V was cut by 0 bases and J by 8 bases, with 7 bases left in between. From germline, CDR1 is LGHDT and CDR2 YNNKEL (reference sequence). Healthy Caucasians provided all donations. The same sample was also studied in work on yellow fever vaccine responses in identical twins. This second report adds: Reportedly, the T cell response mounted by twins to vaccine seemed partly convergent, partly personalized.

The chain carries TRBV3-1 and TRBJ2-2; D not certain. This TCR was recovered from a woman under 30 in good health. The sequencing input was CD4+ T cells sorted from blood. The CDR3 nucleotides are TGTGCCAGCAGCCAAGAAGTTACGGGGGAGCTGTTTTTT. This translates into CASSQEVTGELFF.